A selection of T cell receptor beta chains follows, all from one sample in a study of Graves' ophthalmopathy and Graves' hyperthyroidism. TCRdb reanalysed the multiplex PCR reads using MiXCR and keeps one entry per CDR3 protein. The repertoire has roughly 410,000 distinct CDR3 sequences, 15% to 17% of them found once; the top ten carry roughly 7%. Sequenced material: peripheral blood. The receptors stem from a woman aged 18-29 years with stable Graves' hyperthyroidism. Both conserved end residues are part of each CDR3.

V: TRBV5-1; J: TRBJ1-2; CDR3: CASRGDGFYGYTF
V: TRBV20-1; J: TRBJ2-2; CDR3: CSAYGTGHGELFF
V: TRBV2; J: TRBJ1-1; CDR3: CASKSVMNTEAFF
V: TRBV6-5; J: TRBJ2-7; CDR3: CASSSPTGYSSYEQYF
V: TRBV3-1; J: TRBJ2-6; CDR3: CASSQYHRVGANVLTF
V: TRBV29-1; J: TRBJ1-1; CDR3: CSGRQGTRAEAFF
V: TRBV12-5; J: TRBJ2-6; CDR3: CASGLAIRGLMSGANVLTF
V: TRBV9; J: TRBJ1-2; CDR3: CASSPRQVGVYGYTF
V: TRBV6-2/TRBV6-3; J: TRBJ2-5; CDR3: CASSLDLTGTGETQYF
V: TRBV7-2; J: TRBJ2-1; CDR3: CASSLALGSFEPGRPYNEQFF
V: TRBV2; J: TRBJ2-7; CDR3: CASSGRTGKYEQYF
V: TRBV24-1; J: TRBJ2-2; CDR3: CATSDISGTGYLPGELFF
V: TRBV19; J: TRBJ2-7; CDR3: CASSLLPGGPSCEQYF
V: TRBV7-2; J: TRBJ1-5; CDR3: CASSSGNPNQPQHF
V: TRBV27; J: TRBJ2-7; CDR3: CASSTRTSGGLSSYEQYF
V: TRBV19; J: TRBJ1-1; CDR3: CASSSGIGAFF
V: TRBV13; J: TRBJ2-5; CDR3: CASSPGGFETQYF
V: TRBV6-1; J: TRBJ2-7; CDR3: CASSPHASGDYEQYF
V: TRBV5-1; J: TRBJ1-2; CDR3: CASSALGRENGYTF
V: TRBV4-1; J: TRBJ2-7; CDR3: CASSQLAGQGASSYEQYF
V: TRBV5-1; J: TRBJ2-2; CDR3: CASSLDGGDTGELFF
V: TRBV12-3/TRBV12-4; J: TRBJ1-2; CDR3: CASSPGILTDDYGYTF